A selection of T cell receptor beta chains follows, all from one sample in a study of CD8+ T cells in alopecia areata. Sequencing used immunoSEQ multiplex PCR; TCRdb keeps in-frame clones, though not all of them. Among more than 90,000 clones listed, roughly three fifths were seen once. Sequencing was performed on CD8+ T cells sorted from blood, taken at week 4, from a patient treated with tofacitinib. The receptor set was obtained from a human donor with alopecia areata. Both conserved end residues are part of each CDR3. D genes are given only for firm matches.

cdr3_aa: CASSLEAGFSSYNEQFF; d_call: NA; j_call: TRBJ2-1; v_call: TRBV7-9
cdr3_aa: CASMEGGGDTEAFF; d_call: NA; j_call: TRBJ1-1; v_call: TRBV27
cdr3_aa: CASSTGTSGNPYEQYF; d_call: TRBD2; j_call: TRBJ2-7; v_call: TRBV9
cdr3_aa: CASSLASSRVGELGTEAFF; d_call: NA; j_call: TRBJ1-1; v_call: TRBV7-6
cdr3_aa: CASSRWDSSFNYGYTF; d_call: TRBD1; j_call: TRBJ1-2; v_call: TRBV14
cdr3_aa: CASSITGSSYNEQFF; d_call: NA; j_call: TRBJ2-1; v_call: TRBV19
cdr3_aa: CASTPGRGALETQYF; d_call: TRBD2; j_call: TRBJ2-5; v_call: TRBV7-8
cdr3_aa: CASSKIRGFPYNSPLHF; d_call: NA; j_call: TRBJ1-6; v_call: TRBV19
cdr3_aa: CASSAYPDLSYEQYF; d_call: NA; j_call: TRBJ2-7; v_call: TRBV9
cdr3_aa: CASSFSQGGTNEQFF; d_call: NA; j_call: TRBJ2-1; v_call: TRBV27
cdr3_aa: CASSLGTSSYEQYF; d_call: NA; j_call: TRBJ2-7; v_call: TRBV5-4
cdr3_aa: CASSLGLADNEQFF; d_call: TRBD2; j_call: TRBJ2-1; v_call: TRBV28
cdr3_aa: CASGGGDNEQFF; d_call: NA; j_call: TRBJ2-1; v_call: TRBV6-5
cdr3_aa: CASSDGDRYGYTF; d_call: NA; j_call: TRBJ1-2; v_call: TRBV9
cdr3_aa: CASSLGGQFTEAFF; d_call: NA; j_call: TRBJ1-1; v_call: TRBV5-1
cdr3_aa: CASRHTRWPAGQKLFF; d_call: NA; j_call: TRBJ1-4; v_call: TRBV23-1
cdr3_aa: CASSPGTGFYGYTF; d_call: TRBD1; j_call: TRBJ1-2; v_call: TRBV19
cdr3_aa: CASRAGLNSGEQFF; d_call: NA; j_call: TRBJ2-1; v_call: TRBV19
cdr3_aa: CASNTGQGPYYGYTF; d_call: TRBD1; j_call: TRBJ1-2; v_call: TRBV6-5
cdr3_aa: CASSLSDSGTTLHF; d_call: NA; j_call: TRBJ1-6; v_call: TRBV27